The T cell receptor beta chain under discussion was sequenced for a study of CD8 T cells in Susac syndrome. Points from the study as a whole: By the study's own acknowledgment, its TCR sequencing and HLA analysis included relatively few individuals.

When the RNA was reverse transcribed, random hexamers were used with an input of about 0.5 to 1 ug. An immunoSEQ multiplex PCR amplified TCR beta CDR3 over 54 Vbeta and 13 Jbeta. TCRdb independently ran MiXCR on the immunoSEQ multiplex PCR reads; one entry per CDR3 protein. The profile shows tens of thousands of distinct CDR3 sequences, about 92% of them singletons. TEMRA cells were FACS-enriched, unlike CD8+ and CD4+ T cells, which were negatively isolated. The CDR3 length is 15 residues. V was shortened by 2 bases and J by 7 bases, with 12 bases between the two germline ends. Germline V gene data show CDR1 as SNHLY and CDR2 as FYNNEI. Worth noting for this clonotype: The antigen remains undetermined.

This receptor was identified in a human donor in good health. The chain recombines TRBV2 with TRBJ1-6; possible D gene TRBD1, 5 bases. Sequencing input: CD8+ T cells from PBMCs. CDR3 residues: CASSEFRQGNSPLHF. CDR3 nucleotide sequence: TGTGCCAGCAGTGAATTCCGGCAGGGAAATTCACCCCTCCACTTT.